This T cell receptor (beta chain) was identified in a study of siplizumab effects on memory and regulatory T cells. The germline V gene encodes CDR1 MNHEY and CDR2 SVGAGI. The CDR3 spans 13 residues. Trimming removed 4 bases from V and 4 bases from J, with 5 bases in between. General observations from the study: No functional test confirmed suppression by proliferating siplizumab-culture Tregs.

A word on this clone: Its specificity is not known.

The protocol was immunoSEQ multiplex PCR, while the TCRdb copy is restricted to in-frame clones and leaves out a portion. The top ten hold around 5% of the sample, which has about 75,000 clones, around 93% seen once. The J gene is TRBJ1-6, the V gene TRBV6-5; possible D gene TRBD1, 5 bases. The receptor's source is a human donor in good health. The sequenced sample consisted of CD8+ T cells sorted from blood. The CDR3 DNA is TGTGCCAGCAGTTCAGGGTATAATTCACCCCTCCACTTT. Residues: CASSSGYNSPLHF.